This T cell receptor (beta chain) emerged from a study of T cell repertoires in cytomegalovirus infection. TCRdb reprocessed the reads with MiXCR, giving one entry per CDR3 protein. The top ten clones hold around 12% of a sample with around 750,000 distinct CDR3 sequences, about 33% of them seen once. This clonotype was observed a handful of times. As yet, its antigen is unknown. Trimming cost V 4 bases and J 3 bases, with 10 bases left between them. Germline CDR1 and CDR2: MNHEY and SVGAGI. The CDR3 spans 14 residues. This sequence was found in a human donor in good health (CMV status not recorded). Some clones in this sample may be carry-over from other donors' samples. The sequences come from cultured CD8+ T cells from PBMCs, collected from culture after CMV antigen stimulation. V is TRBV6-5 and J is TRBJ1-3; D is unresolved. For the CDR3, the DNA is TGTGCCAGCAGTTCCCCAAGGAGTGGAAACACCATATATTTT. It translates to CASSSPRSGNTIYF.